This T cell receptor (beta chain) was sequenced during a study of CD8 T cells in Susac syndrome. Through negative isolation, CD4+ and CD8+ T cells were obtained, while TEMRA cells were enriched using FACS. V was clipped by 6 bases and J by 5 bases, with 14 bases between them. This CDR3 contains 14 residues. Germline V gene sequence: CDR1 MNHEY, CDR2 SVGEGT. When the RNA was reverse transcribed, random hexamers were used with an input of roughly 0.45 to 1 ug. Amplification of TCR beta CDR3 by immunoSEQ multiplex PCR spanned 54 Vbeta and 13 Jbeta. MiXCR, applied by TCRdb to the immunoSEQ multiplex PCR reads, yields one record per CDR3 protein. The table has about 100,000 distinct CDR3 sequences, 95% seen once.

The chain recombines TRBV6-2 or TRBV6-3 with TRBJ1-5; TRBD1 is a possible D gene (5 bases). The specimen sequenced was CD8+ T cells from PBMCs. This sequence originates from a human donor with Susac syndrome. CDR3 region: CASSLGTDYQPQHF. CDR3 sequence (DNA): TGTGCCAGCAGCCTCGGGACGGATTATCAGCCCCAGCATTTT.